Listed below are T cell receptor beta chains from one sample, sequenced in a study of radiotherapy plus CTLA-4 blockade in lung cancer. Libraries were prepared by immunoSEQ multiplex PCR; TCRdb keeps only in-frame clonotypes and omits some of them. The sample lists 45,000 to 60,000 clones, approximately 78% occurring once. This specimen was peripheral blood, taken from a patient treated with radiotherapy plus ipilimumab. Receptor source: a human donor with non-small cell lung cancer who had stable disease on radiotherapy plus ipilimumab. Each CDR3 is given without its conserved first and last residue. The order of the fields is V gene, J gene, CDR3 protein.

TRBV11-2	TRBJ2-1	ASSLDRSRHEQF
TRBV28	TRBJ1-2	ASSDRDNSIYGYT
TRBV27	-	ASSLWGVGYYEQY
TRBV14	TRBJ2-2	ASSPRYTGELF
TRBV19	TRBJ1-1	ASSLRQGLETEAF
TRBV28	TRBJ1-4	ASSLWGGTNEKLF
TRBV28	TRBJ1-1	ASSFTANTEAF
TRBV7-7	TRBJ1-4	ASSQSDSPGEKLF
TRBV4-1	TRBJ1-1	ASSQSNSREAF
TRBV30	TRBJ2-5	AWSREVQETQY
TRBV12-2	TRBJ2-7	ASRLDRGSYEQY
TRBV7-3	TRBJ2-7	ASSYDRGYEQY
TRBV30	TRBJ1-2	AWNILEGTGYT
TRBV9	TRBJ2-7	ASSVGGGSGGYEQY
TRBV4-3	TRBJ2-7	ASSKGPGTYEQY
TRBV5-1	TRBJ2-5	ASSDARQGAGEQY
TRBV27	TRBJ2-1	ASSQLAGGFYNEQF
TRBV7-8	TRBJ1-5	ASSPGFNQPQH
TRBV7-2	TRBJ1-2	ASSLDRGSYGYT
TRBV6-6	TRBJ1-1	ASSYTSPGRNTEAF
TRBV11-3	TRBJ2-7	ASSLVPGSYEQY